This passage covers 18 T cell receptor beta chains from one sample sequenced in a study of beta chain features in type 1 diabetes. Reverse transcribing all isolated RNA meant expressed TCRB transcripts were sequenced. Method: immunoSEQ multiplex PCR; TCRdb's copy keeps in-frame clones and lacks some. The repertoire holds about 280,000 clones, with roughly 15% as singletons. Overall study results and limits: All four CD4+ subsets of Type 1 diabetes patients contained TCRB CDR3s that were moderately but significantly shorter.

These receptors are not linked to any known antigen. Material: naive CD4+ T cells from blood. These receptors originate from a man aged 18 to 30 with type 1 diabetes.

This clone showed up just a few times. The J gene is TRBJ1-1, the V gene TRBV6-1; 10 bases line up with TRBD1. This CDR3 has 18 residues. The trim removed 4 bases at V and 1 base at J, leaving 12 bases unmatched. Per the germline V gene, CDR1 is MNHNS and CDR2 is SASEGT. DNA of the CDR3: TGTGCCAGCAGTGGATCCCTGGGGACAGGGGTAAGGAACACTGAAGCTTTCTTT. Protein sequence: CASSGSLGTGVRNTEAFF.

The CDR3 here is CASSPGGDYGYTF. CDR3 in DNA: TGTGCCAGCAGCCCGGGGGGGGACTATGGCTACACCTTC. The V and J genes are TRBV5-4 and TRBJ1-2; TRBD1 is a possible D gene (5 bases). Trimming took off 4 bases at V and 3 bases at J, with 10 bases between the two ends. The CDR3 consists of 13 residues. The V gene's germline CDR1 is SGHNT and CDR2 YYREEE (reference sequence). Supplemented by reference TRBV5-4 and TRBJ1-2, the full variable domain reads ETGVTQSPTHLIKTRGQQVTLRCSSQSGHNTVSWYQQALGQGPQFIFQYYREEENGRGNFPPRFSGLQFPNYSSELNVNALELDDSALYLCASSPGGDYGYTFGSGTRLTVV.

This clone was counted only a few times. This chain joins TRBV5-1 and TRBJ2-5; TRBD2 matches 11 bases. V shed 0 bases and J 9 bases; nucleotides not matched to a gene: 10. The CDR3 runs 16 residues. Germline CDR1 reads SGHRS; CDR2 reads YFSETQ. The DNA for the CDR3 is TGCGCCAGCAGCTTGGGACTAGCGGGGACCCGAGGGGCCCAGTACTTC. Protein: CASSLGLAGTRGAQYF.

The chain has TRBV30 and TRBJ1-6, with D possibly matching TRBD1 (5 bases). Deletions cut 6 bases from V and 6 bases from J, with 15 bases between. The CDR3 is 14 residues long. Germline values: CDR1 GTSNPN, CDR2 SVGIG (reference sequence). The CDR3 reads CACRGGYGNSPLHF. CDR3 DNA sequence: TGTGCCTGCCGCGGGGGTTACGGTAATTCACCCCTCCACTTT. Full variable domain (remainder filled in from reference TRBV30 and TRBJ1-6): SQTIHQWPATLVQPVGSPLSLECTVEGTSNPNLYWYRQAAGRGLQLLFYSVGIGQISSEVPQNLSASRPQDRQFILSSKKLLLSDSGFYLCACRGGYGNSPLHFGNGTRLTVT.

This clone was counted only a few times. The V and J genes are TRBV28 and TRBJ1-1; possibly TRBD1 for D (5 bases). Germline CDR1 and CDR2: MDHEN and SYDVKM. The CDR3 loop spans 11 amino acids. Trimming left V 6 bases short and J 10 bases short, with 12 bases between. CDR3 protein: CASSRLGGAFF. The CDR3 region has the DNA TGTGCCAGCAGCCGCCTGGGGGGAGCTTTCTTT.

The table lists this clone with a few counts. The chain links TRBV7-2 to TRBJ2-7; 9 bases match TRBD1. In germline, CDR1 is SGHTA, CDR2 FQGNSA. V lost 5 bases to trimming and J lost 13 bases; unmatched junction nucleotides: 15. The CDR3 has 14 amino acids. As DNA, the CDR3 is TGTGCCAGCAGCCAAGCTTCAGATCCGGGACAGGGATACTTC. This gives the protein CASSQASDPGQGYF.

The V gene is TRBV28, the J gene TRBJ1-2; TRBD1 matches 7 bases. This CDR3 is built from 14 residues. The germline CDR1 and CDR2 sequences are MDHEN and SYDVKM. V shed 8 bases, J shed 2 bases, and the junction held 8 bases outside the gene matches. This CDR3 is CASALVGQNYGYTF. The CDR3 DNA sequence: TGTGCCAGCGCTCTCGTGGGACAGAACTATGGCTACACCTTC.

A few counts support this clone. The CDR3 region is CATGRGRTDTQYF. The CDR3, as DNA: TGTGCCACTGGTAGGGGTCGGACAGATACGCAGTATTTT. The chain joins TRBV5-4 to TRBJ2-3, with D maybe TRBD1 (5 bases). Germline assignment: CDR1 SGHNT and CDR2 YYREEE (reference sequence). V dropped 9 bases and J dropped 3 bases, with 14 bases sitting between them. This CDR3 spans 13 amino acids.

The V call is TRBV6-1, the J call TRBJ2-7; TRBD1 aligns across 9 bases. The CDR3 has 17 residues. Germline trimming cut 0 bases from V and 5 bases from J; bases unmatched to any gene: 11. Germline CDR1 reads MNHNS; CDR2 reads SASEGT. DNA of the CDR3: TGTGCCAGCAGTGAAGCGAAGGAGGGACAGGGCTTCCACGAGCAGTACTTC. Residues: CASSEAKEGQGFHEQYF.

The gene calls are TRBV6-5 and TRBJ2-7, with D tentatively TRBD1 (5 bases). CDR1 is MNHEY and CDR2 is SVGAGI in the germline V gene. The CDR3 length is 15 residues. V was trimmed by 0 bases and J by 3 bases, leaving 12 bases between them. CDR3 amino acids: CASSYSGGRVYEQYF. CDR3 DNA sequence: TGTGCCAGCAGTTACTCAGGCGGCAGGGTCTACGAGCAGTACTTC.

The rearrangement uses TRBV30 and TRBJ1-6; possibly TRBD1 for D (5 bases). The ends were cut back, 2 bases at V and 5 bases at J, with 16 bases in the middle. Germline V gene sequence: CDR1 GTSNPN, CDR2 SVGIG (reference sequence). CDR3 length: 16 residues. The CDR3 sequence is CAWSIGRVIDNSPLHF. The CDR3 DNA follows: TGTGCCTGGAGTATCGGCAGGGTAATTGATAATTCACCCCTCCACTTT.

This sequence joins TRBV10-3 and TRBJ2-3, with 12 positions matching TRBD1. This CDR3 is 16 amino acids long. Germline V gene lookup returns CDR1 ENHRY and CDR2 SYGVKD. With 8 bases clipped from V and 0 bases from J, the junction kept 6 bases outside the gene matches. CDR3 DNA sequence: TGTGCCATCGGCTTCGGGACAGGGGGCAGCACAGATACGCAGTATTTT. It encodes CAIGFGTGGSTDTQYF.

This clone was counted only a few times. J is TRBJ2-2 and V is TRBV19; tentatively, D is TRBD2 (5 bases). In germline, CDR1 is LNHDA, CDR2 SQIVND (reference sequence). There are 13 residues in the CDR3. V shed 6 bases and J shed 5 bases, with 10 bases lying between them. As DNA, the CDR3 is TGTGCCAGTAGGGGCCGGGATACCGGGGAGCTGTTTTTT. Translated: CASRGRDTGELFF.

This clone was picked up a small number of times. The chain employs TRBV7-2 and TRBJ2-4; D perhaps matches TRBD1 (6 bases). V gave up 6 bases and J gave up 6 bases, with 12 bases separating them. CDR3 length: 13 residues. CDR1 is SGHTA, CDR2 FQGNSA, per germline. This CDR3 is CASSPGQSNIQYF. CDR3 nucleotide sequence: TGTGCCAGCAGTCCTGGACAGTCAAACATTCAGTACTTC. Full variable domain (outside the CDR3, taken from reference TRBV7-2 and TRBJ2-4): GAGVSQSPSNKVTEKGKDVELRCDPISGHTALYWYRQSLGQGLEFLIYFQGNSAPDKSGLPSDRFSAERTGGSVSTLTIQRTQQEDSAVYLCASSPGQSNIQYFGAGTRLSVL.

V gene TRBV4-1 combines with J gene TRBJ2-3; 14 positions agree with TRBD2. The CDR3 sequence is 16 residues long. V lost 4 bases and J lost 1; bases outside the gene matches: 1. CDR1 is MGHRA, CDR2 YSYEKL, per germline. DNA of the CDR3: TGCGCCAGCAGCCCGGGACTAGCGGGGGGCACAGATACGCAGTATTTT. Translation: CASSPGLAGGTDTQYF.

The J gene is TRBJ2-3, the V gene TRBV13, with D maybe TRBD2 (6 bases). V was cut by 5 bases and J by 2 bases, with 14 bases left in between. The CDR3 contains 15 residues. Germline V gene data show CDR1 as PRHDT and CDR2 as FYEKMQ (reference sequence). Here the CDR3 DNA reads TGTGCCAGCAGCCCCCATCGGACTACCACAGATACGCAGTATTTT. Translated: CASSPHRTTTDTQYF.

This clone was seen a handful of times. This chain connects TRBV18 to TRBJ2-1; D ambiguous. Germline V CDR1 and CDR2: KGHSH, LQKENI. Between the trimmed V and J ends, which lost 2 bases and 5 bases, there was a span of 10 bases. The CDR3 has 14 amino acids. This chain's CDR3 is CASSPLFSNNEQFF. The CDR3 nucleotides read TGTGCCAGCTCACCATTGTTTTCTAACAATGAGCAGTTCTTC.

CDR3 nucleotide sequence: TGTGCCAGCAGCTCCGCGTACCAAGAGACCCAGTACTTC. This sequence encodes CASSSAYQETQYF. The genes are TRBV5-4 and TRBJ2-5; D not resolved. Between the trimmed V and J ends, which lost 3 bases and 0 bases, there was a span of 6 bases. Germline CDR1 reads SGHNT; CDR2 reads YYREEE (reference sequence). The CDR3 sequence is 13 residues long.